This T cell receptor beta chain was retrieved from a study of blood T cell repertoires in COVID-19. The wider study: Some COVID-19 samples were acute and others convalescent; all came from the United States, Italy and Spain.

Sequenced by immunoSEQ multiplex PCR; TCRdb stores in-frame clones only, minus some. The profile shows about 180,000 clones, around 88% of them singletons. Per the germline V gene, CDR1 is SEHNR and CDR2 is FQNEAQ (reference sequence). Losses at the gene ends were 1 base for V and 4 bases for J; bases not matched to a gene: 6. The CDR3 length is 16 residues. The sample taken for sequencing was peripheral blood. This chain uses TRBV7-9 with TRBJ2-1, with 8 positions matching TRBD2. The TCR sequence derives from a young woman with acute or convalescent COVID-19. CDR3 residues: CASSLDWSSGYNEQFF. CDR3 nucleotide sequence: TGTGCCAGCAGCTTAGACTGGTCTAGCGGGTACAATGAGCAGTTCTTC.